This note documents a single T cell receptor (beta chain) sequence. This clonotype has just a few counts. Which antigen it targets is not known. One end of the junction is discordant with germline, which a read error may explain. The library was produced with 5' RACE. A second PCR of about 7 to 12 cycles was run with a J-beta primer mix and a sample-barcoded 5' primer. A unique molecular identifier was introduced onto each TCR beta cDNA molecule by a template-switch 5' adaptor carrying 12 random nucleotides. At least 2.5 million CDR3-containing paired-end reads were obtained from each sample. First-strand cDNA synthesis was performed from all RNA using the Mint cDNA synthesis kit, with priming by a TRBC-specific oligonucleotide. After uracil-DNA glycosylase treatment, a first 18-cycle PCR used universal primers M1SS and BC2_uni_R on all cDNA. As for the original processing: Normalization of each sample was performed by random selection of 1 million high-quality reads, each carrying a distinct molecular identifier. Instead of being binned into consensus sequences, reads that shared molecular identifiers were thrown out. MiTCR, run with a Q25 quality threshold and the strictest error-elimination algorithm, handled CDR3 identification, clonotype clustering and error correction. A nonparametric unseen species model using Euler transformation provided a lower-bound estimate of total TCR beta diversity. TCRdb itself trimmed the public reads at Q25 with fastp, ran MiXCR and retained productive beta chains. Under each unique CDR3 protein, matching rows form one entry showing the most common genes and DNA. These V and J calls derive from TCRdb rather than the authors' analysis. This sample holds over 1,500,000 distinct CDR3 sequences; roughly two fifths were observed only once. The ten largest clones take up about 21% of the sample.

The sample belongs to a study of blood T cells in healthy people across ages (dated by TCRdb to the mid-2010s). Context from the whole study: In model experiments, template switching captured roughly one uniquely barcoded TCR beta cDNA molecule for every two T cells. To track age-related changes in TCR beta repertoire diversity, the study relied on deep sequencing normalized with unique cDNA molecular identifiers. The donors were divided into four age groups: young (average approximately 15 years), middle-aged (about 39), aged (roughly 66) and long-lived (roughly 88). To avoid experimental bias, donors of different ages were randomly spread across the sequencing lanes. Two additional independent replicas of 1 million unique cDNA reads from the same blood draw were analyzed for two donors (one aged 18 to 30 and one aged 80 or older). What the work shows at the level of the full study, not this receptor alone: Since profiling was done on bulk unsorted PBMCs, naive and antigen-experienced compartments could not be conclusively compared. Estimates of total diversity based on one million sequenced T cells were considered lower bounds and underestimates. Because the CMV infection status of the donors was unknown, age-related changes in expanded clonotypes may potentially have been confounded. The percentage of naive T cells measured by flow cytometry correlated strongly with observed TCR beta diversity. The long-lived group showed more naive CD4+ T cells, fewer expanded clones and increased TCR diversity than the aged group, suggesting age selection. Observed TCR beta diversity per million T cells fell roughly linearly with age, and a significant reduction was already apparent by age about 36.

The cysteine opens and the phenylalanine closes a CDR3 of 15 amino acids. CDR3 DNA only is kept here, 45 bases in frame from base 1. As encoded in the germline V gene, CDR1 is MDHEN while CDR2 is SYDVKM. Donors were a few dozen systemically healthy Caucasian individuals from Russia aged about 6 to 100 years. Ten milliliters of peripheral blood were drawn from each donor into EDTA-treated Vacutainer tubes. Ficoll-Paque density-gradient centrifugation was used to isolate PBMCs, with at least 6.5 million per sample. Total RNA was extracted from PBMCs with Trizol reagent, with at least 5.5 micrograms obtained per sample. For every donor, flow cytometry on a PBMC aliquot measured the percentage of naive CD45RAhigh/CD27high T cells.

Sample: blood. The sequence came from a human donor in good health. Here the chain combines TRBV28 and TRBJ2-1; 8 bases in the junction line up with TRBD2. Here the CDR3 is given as CASSLFAGGWNEQFF. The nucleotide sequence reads TGTGCCAGTAGTTTGTTTGCGGGGGGTTGGAATGAGCAGTTCTTC.